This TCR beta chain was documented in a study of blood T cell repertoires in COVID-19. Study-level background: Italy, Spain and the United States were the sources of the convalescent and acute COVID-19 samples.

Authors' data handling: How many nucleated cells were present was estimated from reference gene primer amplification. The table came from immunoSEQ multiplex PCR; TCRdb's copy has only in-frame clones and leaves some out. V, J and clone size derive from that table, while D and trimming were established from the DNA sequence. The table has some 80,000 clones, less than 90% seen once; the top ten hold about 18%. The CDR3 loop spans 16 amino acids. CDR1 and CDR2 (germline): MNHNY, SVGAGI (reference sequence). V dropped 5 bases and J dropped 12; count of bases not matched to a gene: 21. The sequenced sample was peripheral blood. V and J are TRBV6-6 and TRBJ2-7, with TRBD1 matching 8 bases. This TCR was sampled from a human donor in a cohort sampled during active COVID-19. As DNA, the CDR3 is TGTGCCAGCAGTCCCGGTCAGGGGGCACGCGGGGCGGTTGCGTACTTC. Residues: CASSPGQGARGAVAYF.